These T cell receptor beta chains were read from a single sample in a study of blood T cells in healthy people across ages. TCRdb independently ran MiXCR on the 5' RACE reads; one entry per CDR3 protein. Of hundreds of thousands of distinct CDR3 sequences in the sample, around half are singletons; the top ten hold 30% to 35%. The sample consisted of blood. The receptor source for this set is a woman between 55 and 75 years old in good health. CDR3s include the opening cysteine and the closing phenylalanine or tryptophan. A D gene is named only where the DNA matches it firmly. Not all rows give a size; the values are once, few, many and, for expanded clones, a class.

clone_size	j_call	d_call	v_call	cdr3_aa	cdr3_nt
few	TRBJ2-3	-	TRBV4-3	CASSQDSDTQYF	TGCGCCAGCAGCCAAGATAGCGATACGCAGTATTTT
once	TRBJ1-2	-	TRBV7-9	CASSLDRRAYGYTF	TGTGCCAGCAGCTTAGACAGGAGAGCCTATGGCTACACCTTC
-	TRBJ2-7	TRBD2	TRBV5-6	CTSSLRGTVPEQYF	TGTACCAGCAGCTTGCGGGGGACGGTCCCCGAGCAGTACTTC
few	TRBJ2-7	TRBD2	TRBV7-2	CASSLSPAGADYEQYF	TGTGCCAGCAGCCTAAGCCCAGCGGGAGCCGACTACGAGCAGTACTTC
-	TRBJ2-7	-	TRBV28	CASSSARLSSYEQYF	TGTGCCAGCAGTTCCGCCAGGCTTAGCTCCTACGAGCAGTACTTC
-	TRBJ1-4	-	TRBV29-1	CSVGWAENEKLFF	TGCAGCGTTGGGTGGGCGGAGAATGAAAAACTGTTTTTT
few	TRBJ2-1	-	TRBV15	CATSRDPLASDEQFF	TGTGCCACCAGCAGAGACCCGCTAGCGTCGGATGAGCAGTTCTTC
-	TRBJ2-7	-	TRBV7-2	CASSLGWDRTYEQYF	TGTGCCAGCAGCTTAGGGTGGGACCGCACCTACGAGCAGTACTTC
few	TRBJ2-7	TRBD2	TRBV9	CASSVSAGGSYEQYF	TGTGCCAGCAGCGTCTCAGCGGGAGGATCTTACGAGCAGTACTTC
-	TRBJ2-3	TRBD2	TRBV6-6	CASTSRGGGTDTQYF	TGTGCCAGCACCTCCCGCGGGGGAGGCACAGATACGCAGTATTTT
few	TRBJ2-2	-	TRBV10-3	CATEGHGETRELFF	TGTGCCACGGAGGGACACGGGGAGACCAGGGAGCTGTTTTTT
many	TRBJ2-2	-	TRBV7-2	CASSFSGNTGELFF	TGTGCCAGCAGCTTTAGCGGGAACACCGGGGAGCTGTTTTTT
few	TRBJ2-5	-	TRBV10-3	CAISQTGQETQYF	TGTGCCATCAGCCAGACAGGCCAAGAGACCCAGTACTTC
-	TRBJ2-3	-	TRBV10-3	CATQQAGHSTDTQYF	TGTGCCACCCAACAGGCGGGACATAGCACAGATACGCAGTATTTT
-	TRBJ2-1	-	TRBV5-1	CASSDGGFFHEQFF	TGCGCCAGCTCCGATGGGGGGTTTTTCCATGAGCAGTTCTTC
-	TRBJ2-1	-	TRBV6-5	CASSYQGLTQFF	TGTGCCAGCAGTTACCAGGGCCTAACTCAGTTCTTC
few	TRBJ2-3	-	TRBV24-1	CATSDSTGFFTNTDTQYF	TGTGCCACCAGTGATTCAACAGGGTTCTTTACCAACACAGATACGCAGTATTTT
-	TRBJ2-5	TRBD1	TRBV2	CASERPGQGSLETQYF	TGTGCCAGTGAACGTCCGGGACAGGGGTCGTTGGAGACCCAGTACTTC
many	TRBJ1-6	TRBD1	TRBV3-1	CASSPGQGNSPLHF	TGTGCCAGCAGTCCGGGACAGGGTAATTCACCCCTCCACTTT
-	TRBJ1-1	TRBD1	TRBV15	CATSRLTGGNTEAFF	TGTGCCACCAGCCGATTGACAGGGGGGAACACTGAAGCTTTCTTT
-	TRBJ2-5	-	TRBV15	CATGRDMGSTETQYF	TGTGCCACCGGCAGAGATATGGGTTCTACGGAGACCCAGTACTTC
few	TRBJ2-3	-	TRBV20-1	CSAKRTGPTTDTQYF	TGCAGTGCAAAAAGGACGGGGCCTACCACAGATACGCAGTATTTT
many	TRBJ2-5	-	TRBV12-3/TRBV12-4	CASSLWGEETQYF	TGTGCCAGCAGTTTATGGGGGGAAGAGACCCAGTACTTC
-	TRBJ2-7	-	TRBV7-9	CASSFTGSVSEQYF	TGTGCCAGCAGCTTTACCGGGAGTGTCAGTGAGCAGTACTTC
-	TRBJ2-1	-	TRBV6-5	CASSYGLGIQYNEQFF	TGTGCCAGCAGTTACGGGTTGGGAATCCAATACAATGAGCAGTTCTTC
few	TRBJ2-5	-	TRBV20-1	CSARADYTQETQYF	TGCAGTGCTAGAGCTGACTACACCCAAGAGACCCAGTACTTC
-	TRBJ2-1	TRBD2	TRBV20-1	CSAPSLVASGDNEQFF	TGCAGTGCTCCTAGTCTGGTGGCTAGCGGGGACAATGAGCAGTTCTTC
-	TRBJ2-3	TRBD1	TRBV24-1	CATSDRTGRSADTQYF	TGTGCCACCAGTGACCGGACAGGGAGGTCCGCAGATACGCAGTATTTT
-	TRBJ2-3	-	TRBV6-1	CAGNPDTQYF	TGTGCCGGCAATCCAGATACGCAGTATTTT
-	TRBJ1-2	-	TRBV20-1	CSAVGGNYGYTF	TGCAGTGCGGTAGGCGGGAACTATGGCTACACCTTC
once	TRBJ2-7	-	TRBV2	CASSRRQDYEQYF	TGTGCCAGCAGTAGACGGCAGGACTACGAGCAGTACTTC
few	TRBJ2-7	-	TRBV29-1	CSVAKTASYEQYF	TGCAGCGTCGCAAAGACGGCATCCTACGAGCAGTACTTC
-	TRBJ1-2	TRBD1	TRBV20-1	CSARDPGQGDGYTF	TGCAGTGCTAGAGATCCTGGACAGGGGGATGGCTACACCTTC
-	TRBJ2-7	TRBD1	TRBV9	CASSGDRTFSGQYF	TGTGCCAGCAGCGGGGACAGGACTTTTTCTGGGCAGTACTTC
-	TRBJ2-4	TRBD2	TRBV7-2	CASSPRSGSLAKNIQYF	TGTGCCAGCAGCCCGAGAAGCGGGAGCTTAGCCAAAAACATTCAGTACTTC
-	TRBJ2-3	TRBD2	TRBV4-2	CASSHGDAGGPTDTQYF	TGTGCCAGCAGCCACGGGGACGCGGGAGGGCCAACAGATACGCAGTATTTT
-	TRBJ2-1	TRBD2	TRBV20-1	CSANGGGPTNNEQFF	TGCAGCGCTAATGGGGGAGGGCCCACTAACAATGAGCAGTTCTTC
few	TRBJ1-4	TRBD1	TRBV30	CAWSGQGRKLFF	TGTGCCTGGAGTGGACAGGGGCGAAAACTGTTTTTT
few	TRBJ2-7	-	TRBV27	CASSLSAGVDIFYEQYF	TGTGCCAGCAGTTTATCGGCAGGCGTGGACATTTTCTACGAGCAGTACTTC
-	TRBJ2-7	TRBD1	TRBV7-9	CASGHGGQGAGNEQYF	TGTGCCAGCGGTCACGGGGGACAGGGGGCTGGAAACGAGCAGTACTTC
few	TRBJ1-6	-	TRBV27	CASRSPPQGLGRSPLHF	TGTGCCAGCCGCTCGCCCCCACAGGGCTTGGGTCGTTCACCCCTCCACTTT
-	TRBJ2-7	TRBD2	TRBV7-2	CASSFMREGPEQYF	TGTGCCAGCAGCTTTATGCGGGAGGGCCCCGAGCAGTACTTC
-	TRBJ2-1	TRBD2	TRBV20-1	CSARLAGLSYNEQFF	TGTAGTGCTAGACTAGCGGGGTTATCCTACAATGAGCAGTTCTTC
-	TRBJ1-4	TRBD1	TRBV16	CASSHRGQGPEKLFF	TGTGCCAGCAGCCATCGGGGACAGGGGCCTGAAAAACTGTTTTTT
-	TRBJ2-1	-	TRBV2	CASSDWQGGDNEQFF	TGTGCCAGCAGTGATTGGCAGGGGGGGGACAATGAGCAGTTCTTC
-	TRBJ1-6	-	TRBV28	CASRPGGGTLSPLHF	TGTGCCAGCAGGCCAGGAGGGGGAACGCTTTCACCCCTCCACTTT
few	TRBJ2-3	-	TRBV6-2/TRBV6-3	CASSYASRSGRVTDTQYF	TGTGCCAGCAGTTACGCCTCGCGGAGCGGGCGGGTGACAGATACGCAGTATTTT
-	TRBJ1-4	TRBD1	TRBV6-2/TRBV6-3	CASSRPGQGNEKLFF	TGTGCCAGCAGTCGACCGGGACAGGGAAATGAAAAACTGTTTTTT
many	TRBJ2-3	-	TRBV6-5	CASSYSATTDTQYF	TGTGCCAGCAGTTACTCGGCCACTACAGATACGCAGTATTTT
once	TRBJ1-1	-	TRBV11-2	CASSFEGGGTEAFF	TGTGCCAGCAGCTTCGAGGGGGGGGGCACTGAAGCTTTCTTT
-	TRBJ1-1	-	TRBV7-2	CASSDGTANTEAFF	TGTGCCAGCAGCGACGGGACGGCGAACACTGAAGCTTTCTTT
-	TRBJ1-1	-	TRBV6-5	CASSYLTGTEAFF	TGTGCCAGCAGTTACTTGACCGGGACCGAAGCTTTCTTT
few	TRBJ2-7	-	TRBV28	CASSFLTNSYEQYF	TGTGCCAGCAGTTTCCTCACAAACTCCTACGAGCAGTACTTC
once	TRBJ2-5	-	TRBV20-1	CSASDWGEGRYQETQYF	TGCAGTGCTAGTGACTGGGGCGAGGGGAGGTACCAAGAGACCCAGTACTTC
-	TRBJ2-3	-	TRBV20-1	CSARDIRGNSDTQYF	TGCAGTGCTAGAGATATCAGGGGAAACTCAGATACGCAGTATTTT
-	TRBJ2-7	TRBD2	TRBV6-2/TRBV6-3	CASSQRTSVNEQYF	TGTGCCAGCAGTCAGCGGACTAGCGTCAACGAGCAGTACTTC
-	TRBJ2-3	-	TRBV5-1	CASSLMAADTQYF	TGCGCCAGCAGCTTGATGGCAGCAGATACGCAGTATTTT
once	TRBJ2-1	-	TRBV7-9	CASSRRSYNEQFF	TGTGCCAGCAGCCGGCGCTCCTACAATGAGCAGTTCTTC
-	TRBJ2-6	TRBD1	TRBV10-3	CAIRPQGTGANVLTF	TGTGCCATCAGGCCACAGGGGACTGGGGCCAACGTCCTGACTTTC